A selection of T cell receptor beta chains follows, all from one sample in a study of cytomegalovirus exposure and HLA in healthy donors. Sequenced by immunoSEQ multiplex PCR; TCRdb stores in-frame clones only, minus some. The sample includes approximately 140,000 clones, 79% of them seen just once. The sequenced sample consisted of PBMCs. These receptors originate from a man aged 50 to 59 in good health and CMV-seropositive. Each CDR3 is given with its conserved first and last residue. D genes are given only for firm matches. Clone size is stated in some rows and not others, as once, few, many or a class when expanded.

TRBJ1-6,NA,NA,TRBV15,TGTGCCACCAGCAGCAAGACAGTTATCAATTCACCCCTCCACTTT,CATSSKTVINSPLHF
TRBJ1-4,NA,TRBD1,TRBV15,TGTGCCACCAGCAGAGGATTCGGACAGGGGCGCGAAAAACTGTTTTTT,CATSRGFGQGREKLFF
TRBJ2-4,NA,NA,TRBV11-2,TGTGCCAGCAGCTTTGGGGGCGCGGGGCGCGGGGGCCAAAAGGGCATTCAGTACTTC,CASSFGGAGRGGQKGIQYF
TRBJ2-1,once,NA,TRBV10-2,TGCGCCAGCAGTGAAATCGGAGGCGAGTTTGAGCAGTTCTTC,CASSEIGGEFEQFF
TRBJ1-1,NA,NA,TRBV7-8,TGTGCCAGCAGCCCAGCGGGCGGGGGAGTTGAAGCTTTCTTT,CASSPAGGGVEAFF
TRBJ2-7,NA,NA,TRBV19,TGTGCCAGTAGTACCGGACGGGCGGGGAAGCAGTACTTC,CASSTGRAGKQYF
TRBJ2-7,NA,NA,TRBV18,TGTGCCAGCTCCCCCGGTGACTGGTCCTACGAGCAGTACTTC,CASSPGDWSYEQYF
TRBJ2-4,NA,NA,TRBV10-3,TGTGCCATCAGTGACGGCAGGGCCAAAAACATTCAGTACTTC,CAISDGRAKNIQYF
TRBJ2-7,NA,NA,TRBV25-1,TGTGCCAGCAGCCTCTACGAGCAGTACTTC,CASSLYEQYF
TRBJ2-5,NA,NA,TRBV2,TGTGCCAGCAGTCTGCCCCAGGGTAGCGGCCAAGAGACCCAGTACTTC,CASSLPQGSGQETQYF
TRBJ2-1,few,NA,TRBV6-5,TGTGCCAGCAGTTACGCAGCCCCGGGGATGGATGAGCAGTTCTTC,CASSYAAPGMDEQFF
TRBJ1-1,few,NA,TRBV19,TGTGCCAGCCGCCACCGGGAGTACTTTAACACTGAAGCTTTCTTT,CASRHREYFNTEAFF
TRBJ1-4,NA,NA,TRBV5-1,TGCGCCAGCAGCCCCTCGGGGGTACATAATGAAAAACTGTTTTTT,CASSPSGVHNEKLFF
TRBJ2-7,NA,NA,TRBV5-1,TGCGCCAGCAGCCCCCAGGGAAGCTCTGGCTACGAGCAGTACTTC,CASSPQGSSGYEQYF
TRBJ1-1,NA,TRBD1,TRBV7-2,TGTGCCAGCAGCTTATATATGACAGGGGGATACATGAACACTGAAGCTTTCTTT,CASSLYMTGGYMNTEAFF
TRBJ2-1,NA,TRBD2,TRBV11-2,TGTGCCAGCAGCCCGAGAGGGGCTAGCGGGGGGCACAACAATGAGCAGTTCTTC,CASSPRGASGGHNNEQFF
TRBJ2-1,NA,NA,TRBV7-9,TGTGCCAGCAGCCCCTGGCAGGGTGTTAGCTCCTACAATGAGCAGTTCTTC,CASSPWQGVSSYNEQFF
TRBJ2-7,few,NA,TRBV6-6,TGTGCCAGCAGTTACGGGGACAAGACCTACGAGCAGTACTTC,CASSYGDKTYEQYF
TRBJ1-6,NA,NA,TRBV27,TGTGCCAGCAGTTTAAAGCCCGATTCACCCCTCCACTTT,CASSLKPDSPLHF
TRBJ2-3,NA,NA,TRBV19,TGTGCCAGTAGTGTTCGGACTGACGTTACGCAGTATTTT,CASSVRTDVTQYF
TRBJ2-3,NA,TRBD2,TRBV7-3,TGTGCCAGCAGCTTAGGGCGGGAGTCTACAGATACGCAGTATTTT,CASSLGRESTDTQYF
TRBJ2-7,NA,TRBD1,TRBV28,TGTGCCAGCACCCCCGGGACAGCCTCCTACGAGCAGTACTTC,CASTPGTASYEQYF
TRBJ1-1,NA,TRBD1,TRBV27,TGTGCCAGCAGTTTCCGGGACAGGGCCTCTGAAGCTTTCTTT,CASSFRDRASEAFF
TRBJ2-3,NA,NA,TRBV4-2,TGTGCCAGCAGCCAAGATAGCAGAGGGGGGGAGCAGTATTTT,CASSQDSRGGEQYF
TRBJ2-1,few,NA,TRBV29-1,TGCAGCGTTGGAGAGCGGCGGAATGAGCAGTTCTTC,CSVGERRNEQFF
TRBJ1-2,once,NA,TRBV4-1,TGCGCCAGCAGCCATAACAGTGACTATGGCTACACCTTC,CASSHNSDYGYTF
TRBJ1-2,NA,TRBD1,TRBV19,TGTGCCAGTAGGCCGGGACAGGGCCTCGAGAGGTATGGCTACACCTTC,CASRPGQGLERYGYTF
TRBJ2-5,NA,TRBD1,TRBV5-1,TGCGCCAGCAGCTTGGCCGGGACAGGGCCGGGAGAGCAGTACTTC,CASSLAGTGPGEQYF
TRBJ2-3,NA,NA,TRBV5-1,TGCGCCAGCCGCTCAGGTACTAGCACAGATACGCAGTATTTT,CASRSGTSTDTQYF
TRBJ2-1,NA,TRBD2,TRBV10-3,TGTGCCATCAGGACTAGCGGGAGGAGAGGGAGCTCCTACAATGAGCAGTTCTTC,CAIRTSGRRGSSYNEQFF
TRBJ2-3,NA,TRBD2,TRBV4-1,TGCGCCAGCAGCCCCCGGACTAGCGGGAGTCACGTAGATACGCAGTATTTT,CASSPRTSGSHVDTQYF
TRBJ2-1,once,NA,TRBV30,TGTGCCTGGAGTTTGCAGGGTTCCTACAATGAGCAGTTCTTC,CAWSLQGSYNEQFF
TRBJ2-2,NA,TRBD1,TRBV12-5,TGTGCTAGTGGTTTGGCATGGGACAGGGGGAGTGTAAGCGGGGAGCTGTTTTTT,CASGLAWDRGSVSGELFF
TRBJ2-7,NA,NA,TRBV28,TGTGCCGGGGCGAGACATGGGGCATCCTACGAGCAGTACTTC,CAGARHGASYEQYF
TRBJ2-2,NA,NA,TRBV5-1,TGCGCCAGCAGCGGGGTAGCGTCGGGCACCGGGGAGCTGTTTTTT,CASSGVASGTGELFF
TRBJ2-1,NA,TRBD2,TRBV19,TGTGCCAGTATGGGACTAGCGAGGAATGAGCAGTTCTTC,CASMGLARNEQFF
TRBJ2-2,NA,TRBD1,TRBV11-2,TGTGCCAGCAGCATACAGGGGCCCGGGGAGCTGTTTTTT,CASSIQGPGELFF
TRBJ1-4,NA,NA,TRBV29-1,TGCAGCTGGGGAGGAAATGAGGAAAAACTGTTTTTT,CSWGGNEEKLFF
TRBJ1-2,NA,NA,TRBV6-5,TGTGCCAGCAGTTACGCTCTCCAAGGGGAAGGCTACACCTTC,CASSYALQGEGYTF
TRBJ1-5,NA,NA,TRBV19,TGTGCAAGTGGGGCCGCGAGCAATCAGCCCCAGCATTTT,CASGAASNQPQHF
TRBJ1-1,NA,NA,TRBV7-3,TGTGCCAGCAGGGCAGGGGCCACCACTGAAGCTTTCTTT,CASRAGATTEAFF
TRBJ1-4,NA,NA,TRBV9,TGTGCCAGCAGCGTAGCTGGAGCAGGAGGGGAAAAACTGTTTTTT,CASSVAGAGGEKLFF
TRBJ2-1,NA,NA,TRBV4-1,TGCGCCAGCAGCCAAACACAGGGATTAAGCTCCTACAATGAGCAGTTCTTC,CASSQTQGLSSYNEQFF
TRBJ2-1,few,TRBD1,TRBV9,TGTGCCAGCAGCGTATACGTCAGGGGGCGCAGGGAGAGTAATGAGCAGTTCTTC,CASSVYVRGRRESNEQFF
TRBJ2-1,NA,TRBD1,TRBV29-1,TGCAGCGTTGATACGGCGGACAGGGGATACAATGAGCAGTTCTTC,CSVDTADRGYNEQFF
TRBJ1-5,NA,NA,TRBV7-9,TGTGCCAGCAGCTTAGGGGGGGAACAGCCCCAGCATTTT,CASSLGGEQPQHF
TRBJ2-1,NA,TRBD1,TRBV5-6,TGTGCCAGCAGCTCGGGTGTCTACAGGGGCCTTTACAATGAGCAGTTCTTC,CASSSGVYRGLYNEQFF
TRBJ2-1,few,NA,TRBV5-4,TGTGCCAGCAGCTTTGAGGGCCCCTCCTACAATGAGCAGTTCTTC,CASSFEGPSYNEQFF
TRBJ1-1,once,NA,TRBV29-1,TGCAGCGTGCCGGGACGGGGGGGTAGTGAAGCTTTCTTT,CSVPGRGGSEAFF